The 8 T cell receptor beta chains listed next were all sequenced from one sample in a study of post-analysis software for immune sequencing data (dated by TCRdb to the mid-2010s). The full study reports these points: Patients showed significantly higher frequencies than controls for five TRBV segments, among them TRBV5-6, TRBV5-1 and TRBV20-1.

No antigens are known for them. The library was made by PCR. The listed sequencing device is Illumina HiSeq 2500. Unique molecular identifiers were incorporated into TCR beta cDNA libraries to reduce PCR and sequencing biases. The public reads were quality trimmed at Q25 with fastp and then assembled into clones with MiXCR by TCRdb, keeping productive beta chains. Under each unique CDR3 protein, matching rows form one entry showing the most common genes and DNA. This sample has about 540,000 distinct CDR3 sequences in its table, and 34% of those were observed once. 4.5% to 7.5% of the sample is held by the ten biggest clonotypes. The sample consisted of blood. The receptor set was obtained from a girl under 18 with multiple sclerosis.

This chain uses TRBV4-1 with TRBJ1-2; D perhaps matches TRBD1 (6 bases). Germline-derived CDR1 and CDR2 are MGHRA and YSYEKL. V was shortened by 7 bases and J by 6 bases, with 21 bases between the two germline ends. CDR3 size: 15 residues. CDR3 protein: CASNRVQGLPHGYTF. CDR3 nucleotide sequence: TGCGCCAGCAACAGGGTACAGGGCCTTCCCCATGGCTACACCTTC.

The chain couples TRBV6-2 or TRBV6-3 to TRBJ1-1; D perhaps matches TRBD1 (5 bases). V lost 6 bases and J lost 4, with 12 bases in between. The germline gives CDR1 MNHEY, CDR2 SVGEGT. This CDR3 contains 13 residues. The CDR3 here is CASRGHLTTEAFF. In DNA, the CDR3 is TGTGCCAGCAGAGGACATCTTACCACTGAAGCTTTCTTT.

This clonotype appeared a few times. In DNA form, the CDR3 reads TGCAGCGCCCGGGACCGGGACAGGCCCCTTGAAGCTTTCTTT. It codes for CSARDRDRPLEAFF. This chain links TRBV29-1 with TRBJ1-1; 8 nucleotides agree with TRBD1. Germline loops: CDR1 SQVTM, CDR2 ANQGSEA. CDR3 length: 14 residues. With V trimmed by 7 bases and J by 7 bases, 14 bases remained unmatched.

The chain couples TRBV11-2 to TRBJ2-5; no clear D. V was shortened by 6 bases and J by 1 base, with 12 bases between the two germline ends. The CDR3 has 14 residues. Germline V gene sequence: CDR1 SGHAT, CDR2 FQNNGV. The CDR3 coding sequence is TGTGCCAGCAGTTGGCGTGGGCTCCAAGAGACCCAGTACTTC. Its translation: CASSWRGLQETQYF.

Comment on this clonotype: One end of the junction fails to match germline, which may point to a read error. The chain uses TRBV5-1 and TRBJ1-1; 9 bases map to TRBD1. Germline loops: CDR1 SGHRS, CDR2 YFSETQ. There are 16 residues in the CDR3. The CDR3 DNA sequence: TGCACCAGCAGCTTGGCTGGGGACAGGGTGTACACTGAAGCTTTCTTT. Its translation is CTSSLAGDRVYTEAFF.

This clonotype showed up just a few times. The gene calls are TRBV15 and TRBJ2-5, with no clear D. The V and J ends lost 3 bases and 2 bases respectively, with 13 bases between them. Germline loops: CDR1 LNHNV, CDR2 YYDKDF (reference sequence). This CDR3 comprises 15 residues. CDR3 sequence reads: CATSSPAAAQETQYF. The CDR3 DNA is TGTGCCACCAGCAGTCCTGCGGCCGCACAAGAGACCCAGTACTTC.

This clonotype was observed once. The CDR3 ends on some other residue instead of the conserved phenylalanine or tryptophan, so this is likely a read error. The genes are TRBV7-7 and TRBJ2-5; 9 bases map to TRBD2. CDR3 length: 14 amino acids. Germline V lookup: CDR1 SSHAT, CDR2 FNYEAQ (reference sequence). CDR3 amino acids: CASSLAGGRETQYC. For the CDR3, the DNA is TGTGCTAGCAGCTTGGCGGGGGGGCGAGAGACCCAGTACTGC.

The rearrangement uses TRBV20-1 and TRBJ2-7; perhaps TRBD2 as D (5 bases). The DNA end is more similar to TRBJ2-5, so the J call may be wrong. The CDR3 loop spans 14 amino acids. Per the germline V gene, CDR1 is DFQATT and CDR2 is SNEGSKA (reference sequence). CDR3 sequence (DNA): TGCAGTGCTAGAGTTGCGGGTCGGACGGAGACCCAGTACTTC. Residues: CSARVAGRTETQYF.